This T cell receptor beta chain was recovered during a study of STAT5B mutations in CD4+ large granular lymphocyte leukemia. Study as a whole: Healthy donors showed HLA-associated enrichment of the CDR3 'QG' motif. Study-wide points: Top patient clones used TRBV06 genes more often: 8/27 versus 2/35 in controls.

The protocol was immunoSEQ multiplex PCR, while the TCRdb copy is restricted to in-frame clones and leaves out a portion. The data hold about 38,000 clones, with 75% to 85% observed a single time. This clone was seen more than once but under ten times. Antigen specificity is unknown. Germline CDR1 reads SGDLS; CDR2 reads YYNGEE. Trimming cost V 3 bases and J 2 bases; bases outside gene matches: 3. This CDR3 is 14 amino acids long. This receptor was obtained from a human donor in good health. Sequencing was performed on CD4+ T cells from blood buffy coats. The chain uses TRBV9 and TRBJ1-1; 8 positions agree with TRBD1. CDR3 bases: TGTGCCAGCAGCGACAGGGGGACAAACACTGAAGCTTTCTTT. This translates into CASSDRGTNTEAFF.